The rows below give T cell receptor beta chains drawn from one sample of a study of regulatory T cells in long-lasting Graves disease. TCRdb itself ran the multiplex PCR reads through MiXCR, one entry per CDR3 protein. The sample gives some 370,000 distinct CDR3 sequences, 12% of which show up once; approximately 19% is in the top ten. These data were likewise used in another study, on T cells in Graves' hyperthyroidism and ophthalmopathy.

Specimen: peripheral blood mononuclear cells (PBMCs), collected at new diagnosis, from a patient treated with antithyroid drugs. The receptors come from a young woman with Graves disease. The conserved cysteine and the conserved F or W are not part of the CDR3 here. Clone sizes are given selectively: once, few, many, or a class where the clone is expanded.

j_gene	v_gene	len	abundance	CDR3aa
TRBJ1-1	TRBV7-2	18	many	ASRLSIGGRNGPRRFEAF
TRBJ2-2	TRBV5-6	14	many	ASSSRDTVYTGELF
TRBJ2-1	TRBV4-3	14	-	ASSQQQFEAYNEQF
TRBJ2-2	TRBV7-9	13	few	ASTNQGQGTGELF
TRBJ1-2	TRBV7-9	14	-	ASSSPMDRGDYGYT
TRBJ2-2	TRBV19	14	few	ASSTPGRGRDGELF
TRBJ2-1	TRBV27	12	many	ASSAFQGATEQF
TRBJ2-2	TRBV7-9	13	-	ASSLPGRRTGELF
TRBJ2-3	TRBV7-3	11	-	ASSFQGTDTQY
TRBJ2-5	TRBV29-1	11	once	SGTTGGGVTQY
TRBJ2-1	TRBV24-1	12	many	ATSDGDSYNEQF
TRBJ1-4	TRBV9	14	-	ASSVGLGTHGGELF
TRBJ2-3	TRBV28	13	many	ASSGSGSFTDTQY
TRBJ1-2	TRBV7-9	12	few	ASKQMTGYYGYT
TRBJ1-2	TRBV28	10	many	ASSLNVYGYT
TRBJ1-2	TRBV9	13	-	ASSVGPSSFYGYT
TRBJ1-2	TRBV28	10	many	ASRSQGAGYT
TRBJ1-2	TRBV19	12	many	ASRGRGRPYGYT
TRBJ1-1	TRBV19	10	many	ASKIRNTEAF
TRBJ1-5	TRBV5-6	13	many	ASSPGSYSNQPQH
TRBJ1-4	TRBV7-2	12	many	ASSSQGGDEKLF
TRBJ2-2	TRBV7-2	11	-	AINIRDTGELF
TRBJ1-1	TRBV27	12	many	ASSFSGMNTEAF
TRBJ2-2	TRBV6-1	12	many	ASVDRGLTGELF
TRBJ2-3	TRBV30	12	few	AWSGLRGADTQY
TRBJ1-1	TRBV10-3	11	many	AISGTANTEAF
TRBJ2-1	TRBV27	11	many	ASSLRGWDEQF
TRBJ2-1	TRBV4-1	19	-	ASSQVRGLAVQGGDLNEQF
TRBJ2-5	TRBV7-9	12	many	ASSSRVVQETQY
TRBJ1-6	TRBV2	13	few	ASSGSGTYSSPLH
TRBJ2-4	TRBV29-1	12	many	SVEERGRGNIQY
TRBJ2-1	TRBV20-1	9	many	SAKTAAEQF
TRBJ1-2	TRBV11-2	14	-	ASSLDGANRNYGYT
TRBJ1-1	TRBV6-9	14	many	ASSYSKGRPSTEAF
TRBJ2-2	TRBV5-1	14	many	ASSLYWTGLAGELF
TRBJ2-1	TRBV12-3/TRBV12-4	12	few	ASTLRREWGEQF
TRBJ2-1	TRBV27	14	many	ASSFRTSGGWHEQF
TRBJ2-7	TRBV4-1	13	many	ASSHVTSEFEEQY
TRBJ1-1	TRBV6-2/TRBV6-3	11	-	ASSSTRGTEAF
TRBJ2-1	TRBV2	14	many	ASSEKGLSSYNEQF
TRBJ1-6	TRBV18	13	many	ASSSLTGENSPLH
TRBJ1-3	TRBV5-1	13	many	ASSFAGGSGNTIY
TRBJ2-1	TRBV6-2/TRBV6-3	13	many	ASSPRARAVNEQF
TRBJ1-1	TRBV4-2	11	many	ASSRGGNTEAF
TRBJ1-2	TRBV28	11	many	ASSLDGNYGYT
TRBJ2-1	TRBV5-1	17	many	ASSLFSGEVLVLSNEQF
TRBJ2-5	TRBV7-8	16	-	ASRVRGSRFNYQETQY
TRBJ2-2	TRBV2	13	many	ASRMYSSGSGELF
TRBJ2-7	TRBV30	11	many	AYRTAYSYEQY
TRBJ2-2	TRBV29-1	11	many	SVEKGRTGELF
TRBJ2-7	TRBV6-1	12	many	ASFDRGNPYEQY